Each of the 27 T cell receptor beta chains below was sequenced from the same sample in a study of regulatory T cells in long-lasting Graves disease. The time point: persistent/refractory GD, antithyroid drugs over 5 years with positive TRAb. From PBMCs, RNA was extracted and then used to make the TCR library. With iRepertoire HTBI primers and Arm-PCR of CDR3 regions, TCR beta libraries were built. TCRdb independently ran MiXCR on the multiplex PCR reads; one entry per CDR3 protein. This table has 600,000 to 850,000 distinct CDR3 sequences, around 30% appearing once. The starting material was peripheral blood mononuclear cells (PBMCs), obtained when the disease was refractory, from a patient treated with antithyroid drugs. The origin of the receptors is a female donor with Graves disease.

This clonotype showed up just a few times. The genes are TRBV20-1 and TRBJ1-5, with D possibly TRBD1 on 5 matching bases. CDR3 length equals 16 residues. The V gene lost 0 bases and the J gene lost 4 bases, with 16 bases spanning the gap. Germline values: CDR1 DFQATT, CDR2 SNEGSKA (reference sequence). The CDR3 sequence is CSARDLGVRFNQPQHF. CDR3 DNA: TGCAGTGCTAGAGATCTGGGGGTTAGGTTTAATCAGCCCCAGCATTTT.

Comments on this clonotype: The CDR3 ends on some other residue instead of the conserved phenylalanine or tryptophan, so this is likely a read error. The chain is built from TRBV19 and TRBJ1-1; D is possibly TRBD1 (6 bases). The germline gives CDR1 LNHDA, CDR2 SQIVND (reference sequence). Trimming left V 7 bases short and J 3 bases short, with 15 bases between. The length of the CDR3 is 14 residues. In nucleotides, the CDR3 is TGTGCCAGTAACGTGAGGGGGGGTTACACTGAAGCTTTCCTT. This gives the protein CASNVRGGYTEAFL.

Details on this clonotype: Possible read error: a much larger clone is one base away. The genes are TRBV6-1 and TRBJ1-4, with 9 bases aligning to TRBD1. In germline, CDR1 is MNHNS, CDR2 SASEGT. This CDR3 region has 15 residues. The V and J ends lost 3 bases and 7 bases, in that order; junction bases with no gene match: 6. CDR3 in amino acids: CASSDWDRVAEKLFF. The CDR3 DNA reads TGTGCCAGCAGTGACTGGGACAGGGTCGCTGAAAAACTGTTTTTT.

CDR3 DNA: TGTGCCAGCAGTTCCGGGACAGGGAACCTCTATGGCTACACCTTC. Translated: CASSSGTGNLYGYTF. V usage is TRBV25-1 and J usage is TRBJ1-2, with 9 bases lining up with TRBD1. The CDR3 contains 15 residues. Germline V CDR1 and CDR2: MGHDK, SYGVNS. Losses at the gene ends were 5 bases for V and 4 bases for J; bases not matched to a gene: 8.

About this clonotype: The germline gene is not matched at one end of the junction; a read error may be the cause. The chain carries TRBV6-1 and TRBJ2-2; no clear D gene. Germline V CDR1 and CDR2: MNHNS, SASEGT. This CDR3 region has 18 residues. The CDR3 coding sequence is TGTGCCAGCAGTGAAGCGCTGTGGCTAGTTAAGAACGCCGGGGAGCTGTTTTTT. Translated, it gives CASSEALWLVKNAGELFF.

The chain links TRBV15 to TRBJ1-4, with a possible D match to TRBD1 (6 bases). The CDR3 is 16 residues long. The V gene lost 3 bases and the J gene lost 6 bases, with 17 bases spanning the gap. Germline V CDR1 and CDR2: LNHNV, YYDKDF (reference sequence). CDR3 bases: TGTGCCACCAGCAGGGACAGATCTTCTGGGGATGAAAAACTGTTTTTT. Translation: CATSRDRSSGDEKLFF.

V is TRBV6-5 and J is TRBJ1-4, with 9 nucleotides matching TRBD1. Looked up from germline, CDR1 is MNHEY and CDR2 is SVGAGI. The V and J ends lost 0 bases and 5 bases, in that order; junction bases with no gene match: 7. The CDR3 loop spans 17 amino acids. The CDR3 here is CASSYSRPGTGNEKLFF. CDR3 nucleotides: TGTGCCAGCAGTTACTCGAGACCCGGGACAGGGAATGAAAAACTGTTTTTT.

The chain employs TRBV19 and TRBJ2-7, with TRBD1 matching 9 bases. The V gene end was trimmed by 5 bases and the J gene end by 4 bases; junction bases not matched to a gene: 6. Germline CDR1 and CDR2: LNHDA and SQIVND (reference sequence). CDR3 length: 14 amino acids. The CDR3 DNA follows: TGTGCCAGTAGTCTTGGACAGGGGCAGTACGAGCAGTACTTC. This encodes CASSLGQGQYEQYF.

The rearrangement joins TRBV4-3 to TRBJ2-3; either TRBD1 or TRBD2 may supply D (6 bases each). Trimming shortened V by 3 bases and J by 1 base, and 20 bases separated the two germline ends. The CDR3 totals 18 residues. Germline values: CDR1 LGHNA, CDR2 YSLEER. CDR3 nucleotide sequence: TGCGCCAGCAGCCACACACCGCCGCGGGACATCCGCACAGATACGCAGTATTTT. Translating gives CASSHTPPRDIRTDTQYF.

CDR3 residues: CASSVGLAPYEQYF. CDR3 coding DNA: TGCGCCAGCAGCGTAGGACTAGCGCCCTACGAGCAGTACTTC. The rearrangement links TRBV5-1 to TRBJ2-7; 9 bases fit TRBD2. The junction had 4 bases not matched to a gene; V was cut back by 4 bases and J by 2 bases. CDR3 length: 14 amino acids. CDR1 is SGHRS and CDR2 is YFSETQ in the germline V gene.

This clonotype has only a few counts. The chain uses TRBV6-5 and TRBJ2-4; TRBD2 is a possible D gene (7 bases). The CDR3 is made up of 17 amino acids. V lost 0 bases to trimming and J lost 0 bases, with 12 bases between them. Germline assignment: CDR1 MNHEY and CDR2 SVGAGI. In nucleotides, the CDR3 is TGTGCCAGCAGTTACTCCCTAGGGGGGGTAGCCAAAAACATTCAGTACTTC. Its translation: CASSYSLGGVAKNIQYF.

The table lists this clonotype with a few counts. The CDR3 protein is CASSLSRGRGSQPQHF. CDR3 nucleotide sequence: TGTGCCAGCAGTCTTTCCAGGGGGCGAGGTAGTCAGCCCCAGCATTTT. The chain couples TRBV2 to TRBJ1-5, with 8 nucleotides matching TRBD1. The CDR3 runs to 16 residues. V gave up 5 bases and J gave up 6 bases; unmatched junction bases: 12. The germline V gene encodes CDR1 SNHLY and CDR2 FYNNEI.

This chain uses TRBV6-1 with TRBJ1-2; 10 bases are shared with TRBD1. The ends lost 3 bases at V and 2 bases at J; junction bases unmatched: 6. The length of the CDR3 is 16 residues. Germline V CDR1 and CDR2: MNHNS, SASEGT. This CDR3 is CASSDPRTGGNYGYTF. The CDR3 region has the DNA TGTGCCAGCAGTGATCCCCGGACAGGGGGGAACTATGGCTACACCTTC.

Regarding this clonotype: A junction boundary mismatches the germline segment, possibly from a read error. The CDR3 DNA sequence: TGTGCCAGCAGCCCCCCGAGGAACAGCAAGCAACTCTTT. Its translation: CASSPPRNSKQLF. V and J are TRBV3-1 and TRBJ1-1; D not certain. CDR3 size: 13 residues. CDR1 LGHDT and CDR2 YNNKEL come from the germline V gene (reference sequence).

The chain employs TRBV15 and TRBJ2-2; D is unclear. Germline V gene data show CDR1 as LNHNV and CDR2 as YYDKDF (reference sequence). Trimming removed 1 base at V and 2 bases at J, with 5 bases between. The CDR3 runs 14 residues. This chain's CDR3 is CATSRGVNTGELFF. DNA of the CDR3: TGTGCCACCAGCAGAGGGGTAAACACCGGGGAGCTGTTTTTT.

The genes are TRBV28 and TRBJ2-7; D not certain. Per germline, CDR1 MDHEN and CDR2 SYDVKM. Trimming left V 3 bases short and J 6 bases short, with 3 bases between. The CDR3 runs to 10 residues. The CDR3 nucleotides are TGTGCCAGCAGTTTCGGCGAGCAGTACTTC. It yields the protein CASSFGEQYF.

Many counts were recorded for this clonotype. The chain carries TRBV28 and TRBJ1-5, with TRBD1 identical over 7 bases. The germline gives CDR1 MDHEN, CDR2 SYDVKM. V shed 4 bases and J 2 bases; nucleotides not matched to a gene: 2. The CDR3 has 14 residues. CDR3 nucleotide sequence: TGTGCCAGCAGTTACGGACAGGGCAATCAGCCCCAGCATTTT. This encodes CASSYGQGNQPQHF.

The CDR3 region is CAWSRTGAYGYTF. Here the CDR3 DNA reads TGTGCCTGGAGTAGGACAGGGGCGTATGGCTACACCTTC. The V gene is TRBV30, the J gene TRBJ1-2; TRBD1 matches at 9 bases. V dropped 2 bases and J dropped 5; count of bases not matched to a gene: 3. The CDR3 has 13 residues. Germline V gene data show CDR1 as GTSNPN and CDR2 as SVGIG (reference sequence).

This clonotype was recorded at least ten times. The chain combines TRBV6-1 with TRBJ1-2; D gene ambiguous. This CDR3 is 14 amino acids long. Trimming took 0 bases from V and 5 from J, leaving 10 bases between them. Germline V gene data show CDR1 as MNHNS and CDR2 as SASEGT. CDR3 bases: TGTGCCAGCAGTGAAGCGCGAGGAACTTATGGCTACACCTTC. This codes for CASSEARGTYGYTF.

The rearrangement joins TRBV6-2 or TRBV6-3 to TRBJ1-1; D is ambiguous. V was pared by 5 bases and J by 0 bases, with 10 bases between. Germline values: CDR1 MNHEY, CDR2 SVGEGT. This CDR3 is built from 14 residues. The CDR3 coding sequence is TGTGCCAGCAGTGAATGGCAAATGAACACTGAAGCTTTCTTT. Its protein is CASSEWQMNTEAFF.

The DNA for the CDR3 is TGTGCTACCGGACAGGGCTACGAGCAGTACTTC. It encodes CATGQGYEQYF. This chain joins TRBV12-5 and TRBJ2-7; 8 bases align to TRBD1. J lost 3 bases, V lost 10 bases, and 2 bases had no gene match. The CDR3 totals 11 residues. Germline V gene sequence: CDR1 LGHNT, CDR2 FRNRAP. Looking up the rest from reference TRBV12-5 and TRBJ2-7 gives the full variable domain: DARVTQTPRHKVTEMGQEVTMRCQPILGHNTVFWYRQTMMQGLELLAYFRNRAPLDDSGMPKDRFSAEMPDATLATLKIQPSEPRDSAVYFCATGQGYEQYFGPGTRLTVT.

The chain joins TRBV6-2 or TRBV6-3 to TRBJ2-7, with D perhaps TRBD1 (6 bases). CDR1 is MNHEY and CDR2 is SVGEGT in the germline V gene. This CDR3 has 19 amino acids. The germline V and J ends were trimmed by 0 bases and 4 bases, with 25 bases remaining between them. The CDR3 loop reads CASSYSSLGGRGFIYEQYF. The CDR3 bases are TGTGCCAGCAGTTACTCGAGCCTAGGGGGTAGGGGGTTCATATACGAGCAGTACTTC.

V and J are TRBV13 and TRBJ2-5; no clear D gene. Germline lookup yields CDR1 PRHDT and CDR2 FYEKMQ (reference sequence). The CDR3 totals 13 residues. The germline V and J ends were trimmed by 8 bases and 1 base, with 11 bases remaining between them. The CDR3 region is CASGPRIQETQYF. The CDR3 nucleotides are TGTGCCAGCGGCCCCCGTATCCAAGAGACCCAGTACTTC.

This clonotype was observed many times. The V gene is TRBV28, the J gene TRBJ1-5; D is perhaps TRBD1 (5 bases). Trimming cost V 5 bases and J 4 bases, with 9 bases left between them. Germline assignment: CDR1 MDHEN and CDR2 SYDVKM. CDR3 length: 13 amino acids. The CDR3 bases are TGTGCCAGCAGTATTAGACAGAATCAGCCCCAGCATTTT. This codes for CASSIRQNQPQHF.

This clonotype has more than one count but fewer than ten. The J gene is TRBJ1-5, the V gene TRBV7-2, with a tentative D call TRBD1 (5 bases). In germline, CDR1 is SGHTA, CDR2 FQGNSA. The V gene lost 5 bases and the J gene lost 5 bases, with 10 bases spanning the gap. The CDR3 has 13 amino acids. CDR3 in amino acids: CASSVGDDQPQHF. CDR3 DNA: TGTGCCAGCAGCGTAGGGGATGATCAGCCCCAGCATTTT.

V usage is TRBV6-2 or TRBV6-3 and J usage is TRBJ2-5; weak D call: TRBD2 (5 bases). In germline, CDR1 is MNHEY, CDR2 SVGEGT. The CDR3 covers 15 residues. Trimming left V 6 bases short and J 5 bases short, with 19 bases between. The CDR3 bases are TGTGCCAGCAGGCTCGACTATAAGAGAGGGGAGACCCAGTACTTC. Protein product: CASRLDYKRGETQYF.

This clonotype came up many times. V and J are TRBV6-1 and TRBJ1-2; a weak D match, TRBD1 (5 bases). The CDR3 sequence is 15 residues long. V gave up 1 base and J gave up 5 bases, with 14 bases separating them. Germline V CDR1 and CDR2: MNHNS, SASEGT. The CDR3: CASSEVAGMEYGYTF. Here the CDR3 DNA reads TGTGCCAGCAGTGAAGTTGCAGGGATGGAATATGGCTACACCTTC.